A selection of T cell receptor beta chains follows, all from one sample in a study of T cell changes during pregnancy in multiple sclerosis. TCRdb keeps only in-frame clones here, not all; method: immunoSEQ multiplex PCR. The sample has 40,000 or so clones, around nine tenths seen once. Sequencing was performed on CD8+ T cells from peripheral blood mononuclear cells, taken in the third trimester of pregnancy. All receptors come from a female donor with multiple sclerosis, enrolled in a pregnancy study. The CDR3 runs from the conserved cysteine through the conserved F or W. Fields, in order: V gene, clone size, J gene, CDR3 protein. Clone size, where shown, is once, few, many, or a class for clones that have expanded.

TRBV25-1	once	TRBJ2-1	CASSDGVLSYNEQFF
TRBV5-5	.	TRBJ1-5	CASSLSGQGNNQPQHF
TRBV27	.	TRBJ2-7	CASSLSSGDQPYEQYF
TRBV6-5	few	TRBJ1-1	CASSYIDTPNTEAFF
TRBV12-5	.	TRBJ1-5	CASGYGQGGAQPQHF
TRBV30	.	TRBJ2-1	CAWSERGWNNEQFF
TRBV19	.	TRBJ1-1	CASSIAGTSPEAFF
TRBV10-3	.	TRBJ2-7	CAIRKEPAYEQYF
TRBV7-8	.	TRBJ2-7	CASSQTGRNEQYF
TRBV9	.	TRBJ1-2	CASSLSGTGRWGYTF
TRBV28	.	TRBJ1-1	CASSSIGTGGSEAFF
TRBV15	once	TRBJ2-2	CATRGQGETGELFF
TRBV13	.	TRBJ2-3	CASSSFTSGGVRDTQYF